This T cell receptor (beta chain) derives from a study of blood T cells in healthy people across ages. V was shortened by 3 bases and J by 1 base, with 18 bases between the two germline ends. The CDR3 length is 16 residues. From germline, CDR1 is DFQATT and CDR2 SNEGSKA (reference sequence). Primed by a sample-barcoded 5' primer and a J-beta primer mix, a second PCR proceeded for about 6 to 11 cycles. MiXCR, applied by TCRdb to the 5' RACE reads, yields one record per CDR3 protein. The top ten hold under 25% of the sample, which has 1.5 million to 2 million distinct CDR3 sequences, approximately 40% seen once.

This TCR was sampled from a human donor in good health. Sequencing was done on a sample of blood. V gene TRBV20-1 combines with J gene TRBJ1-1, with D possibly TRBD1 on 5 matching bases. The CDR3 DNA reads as TGCAGTGCTAGCGGTAGTGGGGGAAAGACGAACACTGAAGCTTTCTTT. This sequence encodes CSASGSGGKTNTEAFF.